The rows below give T cell receptor beta chains drawn from one sample of a study of a mutant IDH1 vaccine in newly diagnosed glioma. Assay: immunoSEQ multiplex PCR; the TCRdb copy retains only in-frame clones and omits some. The sample lists 75,000 to 85,000 clones, 91% occurring once. For these TCRs, the target antigens are not known. Sequencing was performed on PBMCs, taken from a glioma patient whose treatment included an IDH1 peptide vaccine. These receptors were taken from a woman between 50 and 59 years old with glioma. Each CDR3 is given without its conserved first and last residue. A D gene is named only where the DNA matches it firmly.

-	TRBJ2-1	TRBV7-9	ASSSTWREQF
-	TRBJ2-1	TRBV5-4	ASSSLGALTYNEQF
-	TRBJ1-1	TRBV5-1	ASSLDSLNTEAF
-	TRBJ1-6	TRBV10-3	AIKEGNNSPLH
-	TRBJ2-1	TRBV13	ASSLGRAPYNEQF
TRBD1	TRBJ2-7	TRBV9	ASSLGPLDRGRRYEQY
TRBD2	TRBJ2-1	TRBV6-6	ASLTSGRYGEQF
TRBD1	TRBJ2-7	TRBV19	ASSIIRTGSYEQY
TRBD2	TRBJ2-3	TRBV29-1	SALGLAGDTQY
TRBD1	TRBJ2-1	TRBV5-1	ASSFTPGQGFNEQF
TRBD1	TRBJ1-5	TRBV2	ASTMIGGHGNQPQH
-	TRBJ2-1	TRBV9	ASSPHLASSSYNEQF
-	TRBJ2-3	TRBV28	ASSLLGFRVITDTQY
-	TRBJ1-5	TRBV4-1	ASSQESLRASRKRASNQPQH
-	TRBJ1-1	TRBV11-2	ASSPGRTEAF
TRBD1	TRBJ1-2	TRBV30	AWTWRDSYGYT
TRBD1	TRBJ1-2	TRBV9	ASSVAGTEHGYT
TRBD1	TRBJ2-3	TRBV19	ASSIGTGTATDTQY
-	TRBJ1-1	TRBV19	ASSIRRGTEAF
TRBD2	TRBJ2-7	TRBV28	ASSLSGRAVYEQY
TRBD1	TRBJ2-7	TRBV6-1	ASRRTGNEQY
-	TRBJ2-2	TRBV5-6	ASSLEVGNTGELF
-	TRBJ2-7	TRBV4-1	ASSQVGGVGYEQY
-	TRBJ2-7	TRBV5-1	ASSLAAGTSYEQY
-	TRBJ1-2	TRBV4-3	ASRPLSDNYGYT
-	TRBJ1-2	TRBV2	ASSRLGSNYGYT
-	TRBJ2-3	TRBV10-3	AISVAGTSSTDTQY
-	TRBJ2-3	TRBV7-9	ASSPGARTDTQY
-	TRBJ1-2	TRBV30	AWSLRGEGDGYT
TRBD1	TRBJ1-4	TRBV27	ASSEIQGSNEKLF
-	TRBJ1-6	TRBV21-1	ASSLQGTPSYNSPLH
TRBD2	TRBJ2-7	TRBV9	ASSASGGSVEQY
TRBD1	TRBJ2-2	TRBV9	ASSAPAGIGQGGTGELF
TRBD1	TRBJ1-2	TRBV10-3	AIRASGQRVREGGYT
-	TRBJ1-4	TRBV2	ASRETGLDEKLF
-	TRBJ2-7	TRBV5-6	ASSSNRDEQY
TRBD1	TRBJ1-1	TRBV29-1	SVEDRARGRTEAF
TRBD1	TRBJ1-4	TRBV28	ASSSLTGRVEKLF
-	TRBJ2-2	TRBV5-1	ASSLEQMQNTGELF
TRBD2	TRBJ2-7	TRBV18	ASMGTSGESEQY
TRBD1	TRBJ2-1	TRBV29-1	SVKKTGMYNEQF
TRBD2	TRBJ2-2	TRBV7-9	ASSLGSSAGDTGELF
-	TRBJ2-1	TRBV30	AWSAYSRQF
TRBD1	TRBJ2-7	TRBV6-6	AKVGQGPYEQY
-	TRBJ1-3	TRBV29-1	SVTGPYSGNTIY
TRBD1	TRBJ2-7	TRBV10-3	AISEGDRGT